A single sample gave rise to the 12 T cell receptor beta chains below, sequenced in a study of Graves' ophthalmopathy and Graves' hyperthyroidism. RNA transcripts were the source from which TCR beta CDR3 regions were amplified. RT-PCR with HTBI primers came first, then second-round multiplex PCR. TCRdb itself ran the multiplex PCR reads through MiXCR, one entry per CDR3 protein. The sample lists 400,000 to 500,000 distinct CDR3 sequences; roughly 20% were seen once. Sequenced sample: peripheral blood. The receptors stem from a woman younger than 35 with stable Graves' hyperthyroidism.

This clonotype was picked up many times. This rearrangement joins TRBV12-3 or TRBV12-4 to TRBJ1-6; D unclear. This CDR3 region has 12 residues. The ends were cut back, 8 bases at V and 10 bases at J, with 12 bases in the middle. The chain's CDR3 is CASSMGRSPLHF. The CDR3 nucleotides read TGTGCCAGCTCAATGGGCCGATCACCCCTCCACTTT.

This clonotype was observed many times. The chain combines TRBV6-2 or TRBV6-3 with TRBJ2-2, with D uncertain. The V end lost 2 bases, the J end lost 6 bases, and 7 bases lay between the germline ends. The germline CDR1 and CDR2 sequences are MNHEY and SVGEGT. The CDR3 contains 13 residues. CDR3 sequence: CASSYVPAGELFF. The CDR3 nucleotides read TGTGCCAGCAGTTACGTTCCCGCCGGGGAGCTGTTTTTT.

This clonotype has ten or more counts. The chain uses TRBV11-2 and TRBJ1-2; 9 bases line up with TRBD1. This CDR3 region has 16 residues. V lost 5 bases and J lost 6; bases outside the gene matches: 13. Germline V gene sequence: CDR1 SGHAT, CDR2 FQNNGV. CDR3 sequence (DNA): TGTGCCAGCAGCCTCCGGGGGACAGGGTTCCCGGATGGCTACACCTTC. It codes for CASSLRGTGFPDGYTF.

This chain joins TRBV12-3 or TRBV12-4 and TRBJ2-5, with D possibly being TRBD2 (6 bases). The CDR3 runs to 14 residues. V was cut by 2 bases and J by 2 bases, with 9 bases left in between. The CDR3 spells CASSLRRGQETQYF. CDR3 bases: TGTGCCAGCAGTTTAAGACGGGGGCAAGAGACCCAGTACTTC.

This chain joins TRBV30 and TRBJ2-7; 10 bases map to TRBD1. V lost 5 bases, J lost 0 bases, and 4 bases stayed unmatched. The CDR3 sequence is 14 residues long. Per the germline V gene, CDR1 is GTSNPN and CDR2 is SVGIG (reference sequence). CDR3 DNA sequence: TGTGCCTGGGGAGGACAGGGGGACTCCTACGAGCAGTACTTC. Translating it yields CAWGGQGDSYEQYF.

This chain uses TRBV27 with TRBJ2-7, with D possibly matching TRBD2 (6 bases). The CDR3 loop spans 13 amino acids. V gave up 1 base and J gave up 5 bases, with 9 bases separating them. Germline V gene sequence: CDR1 MNHEY, CDR2 SMNVEV (reference sequence). The CDR3 sequence is CASSLLGGDEQYF. The CDR3 nucleotides read TGTGCCAGCAGTTTATTGGGCGGGGACGAGCAGTACTTC.

This clonotype has ten or more counts. V and J are TRBV6-1 and TRBJ2-2, with 12 bases matching TRBD2. Germline values: CDR1 MNHNS, CDR2 SASEGT. This CDR3 has 16 amino acids. J was trimmed by 4 bases and V by 4 bases; bases with no gene match: 4. CDR3 sequence reads: CASSATSGRITGELFF. CDR3 sequence (DNA): TGTGCCAGCAGTGCGACTAGCGGGAGAATCACCGGGGAGCTGTTTTTT.

This clonotype was recorded many times. The chain uses TRBV6-5 and TRBJ2-5, with TRBD1 matching 7 bases. V was pared by 7 bases and J by 4 bases, with 6 bases of the junction left unmatched. Germline lookup yields CDR1 MNHEY and CDR2 SVGAGI. This CDR3 region has 13 residues. In DNA, the CDR3 is TGTGCCAGCAACCACAGGGGAAGAGAGACCCAGTACTTC. This encodes CASNHRGRETQYF.

The V call is TRBV28, the J call TRBJ2-5, with TRBD1 matching 7 bases. Trimming cost V 5 bases and J 4 bases; bases outside gene matches: 10. The length of the CDR3 is 15 residues. From germline, CDR1 is MDHEN and CDR2 SYDVKM. CDR3 nucleotides: TGTGCCAGCAGTAAACACAGGGGACGGGGAGAGACCCAGTACTTC. Its translation: CASSKHRGRGETQYF.

The table lists this clonotype with many counts. The genes are TRBV6-1 and TRBJ2-7, with TRBD1 matching over 10 bases. Unmatched junction bases numbered 6, after V lost 1 base and J lost 3 bases. Germline loops: CDR1 MNHNS, CDR2 SASEGT. The CDR3 covers 16 residues. The CDR3 loop is CASSEVGTGANYEQYF. In DNA form, the CDR3 reads TGTGCCAGCAGTGAAGTTGGGACAGGGGCCAACTACGAGCAGTACTTC.

This chain links TRBV28 with TRBJ1-5, with D possibly TRBD1 on 5 matching bases. CDR1 is MDHEN and CDR2 is SYDVKM in the germline V gene. The CDR3 runs to 14 residues. Trimming pared 5 bases from V and 7 bases from J, leaving 15 bases between. CDR3 sequence (DNA): TGTGCCAGCAGTACCCCCCCTGGGGGACAGCCCCAGCATTTT. It yields the protein CASSTPPGGQPQHF.

This clonotype came up many times. The chain combines TRBV12-3 or TRBV12-4 with TRBJ1-5; D uncertain. The germline V and J ends were trimmed by 1 base and 7 bases, with 8 bases remaining between them. The CDR3 has 13 amino acids. The CDR3 DNA reads as TGTGCCAGCAGTTTAGGTGTGTACCAGCCCCAGCATTTT. Translation: CASSLGVYQPQHF.